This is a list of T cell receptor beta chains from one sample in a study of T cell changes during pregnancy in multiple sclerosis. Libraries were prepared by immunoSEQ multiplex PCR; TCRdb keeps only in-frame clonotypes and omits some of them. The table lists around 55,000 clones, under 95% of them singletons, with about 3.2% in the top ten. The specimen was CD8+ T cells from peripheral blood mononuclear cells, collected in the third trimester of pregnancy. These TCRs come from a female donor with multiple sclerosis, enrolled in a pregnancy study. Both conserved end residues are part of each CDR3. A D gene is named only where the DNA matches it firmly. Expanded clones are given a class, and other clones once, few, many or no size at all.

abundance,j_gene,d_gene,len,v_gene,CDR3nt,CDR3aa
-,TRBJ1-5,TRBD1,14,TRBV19,TGTGCCAGCTCGGCGGGACAGTGGGCTTGGCCCCAGCATTTT,CASSAGQWAWPQHF
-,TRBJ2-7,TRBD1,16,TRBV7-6,TGTGCCAGCAGCCAGGGACAGGGGAGAAGCTCCTACGAGCAGTACTTC,CASSQGQGRSSYEQYF
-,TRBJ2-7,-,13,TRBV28,TGTGCCAGCACCTTCGAAAGGGGCTACGAGCAGTACTTC,CASTFERGYEQYF
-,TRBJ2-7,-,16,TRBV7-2,TGTGCCAGCAGCTTAGCGGTGTACAACCTGTCCTACGAGCAGTACTTC,CASSLAVYNLSYEQYF
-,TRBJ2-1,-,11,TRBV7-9,TGTGCCAGCAGCTTCGGGAATGAGCAGTTCTTC,CASSFGNEQFF
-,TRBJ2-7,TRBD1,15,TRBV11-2,TGTGCCAGCAGCTGGGACAGGGGAACAGTTTACGAGCAGTACTTC,CASSWDRGTVYEQYF
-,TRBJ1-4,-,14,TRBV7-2,TGTGCCAGCAGCTTAGGTGGGGCTTATGAAAAACTGTTTTTT,CASSLGGAYEKLFF
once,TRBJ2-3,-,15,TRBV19,TGTGCCAGTAGTATTGAGAGGGTTGCCACAGATACGCAGTATTTT,CASSIERVATDTQYF
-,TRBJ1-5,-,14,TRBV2,TGTGCCAGCAGAGCAAGTAATAGCAATCAGCCCCAGCATTTT,CASRASNSNQPQHF
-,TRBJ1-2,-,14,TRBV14,TGTGCCAGCAGCCAAGATCTGGGGGCGCGGGGCTACACCTTC,CASSQDLGARGYTF
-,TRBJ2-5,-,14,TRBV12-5,TGTGCTAGTGGTTTGGGGGACTTAAAAGAGACCCAGTACTTC,CASGLGDLKETQYF
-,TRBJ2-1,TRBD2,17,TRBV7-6,TGTGCCAGCAGCTTAGTAGTGTGGCGGGAGGGTTACAATGAGCAGTTCTTC,CASSLVVWREGYNEQFF
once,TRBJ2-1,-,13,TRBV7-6,TGTGCCAGCAGCTACGGAGGGAACAATGAGCAGTTCTTC,CASSYGGNNEQFF
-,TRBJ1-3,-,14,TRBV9,TGTGCCAGCAGCACCGGGGACTCTGGAAACACCATATATTTT,CASSTGDSGNTIYF
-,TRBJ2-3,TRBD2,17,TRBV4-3,TGCGCCAGCAGCCAGGACCCCCCGGGAGGAGTTACAGATACGCAGTATTTT,CASSQDPPGGVTDTQYF
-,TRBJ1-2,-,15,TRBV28,TGTGCCAGCAGCATAAGACAGGAAATTAACTATGGCTACACCTTC,CASSIRQEINYGYTF
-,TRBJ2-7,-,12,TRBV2,TGTGCCAGCAGTACTTTAATCTACGAGCAGTACTTC,CASSTLIYEQYF
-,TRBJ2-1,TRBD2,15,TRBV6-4,TGTGCCAGCAGTCCTGTTGCGGGAGTCTACAATGAGCAGTTCTTC,CASSPVAGVYNEQFF
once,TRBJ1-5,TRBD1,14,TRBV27,TGTGCCAACAAAAGGACAGGGGGCGTTCAGCCCCAGCATTTT,CANKRTGGVQPQHF
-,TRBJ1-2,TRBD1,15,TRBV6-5,TGTGCCAGCAGTTACTCAGGGACAGGCAATGATGGCTACACCTTC,CASSYSGTGNDGYTF
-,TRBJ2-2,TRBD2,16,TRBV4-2,TGTGCCAGCAGCTCTCGACTAGCGGGTGGGTCCGGGGAGCTGTTTTTT,CASSSRLAGGSGELFF
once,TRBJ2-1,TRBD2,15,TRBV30,TGTGCCTGGAGTAGTACGGGACTAGCCACCGATGAGCAGTTCTTC,CAWSSTGLATDEQFF
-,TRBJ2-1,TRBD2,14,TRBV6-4,TGTGCCAGCAGTGCAGGGCGGGAGGGAGATGAGCAGTTCTTC,CASSAGREGDEQFF
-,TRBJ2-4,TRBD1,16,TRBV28,TGTGCCAGCAGTTTTGGGAATACAGGGGTGGAAAACATTCAGTATTTC,CASSFGNTGVENIQYF
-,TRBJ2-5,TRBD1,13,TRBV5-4,TGTGCCAGCAGTCGAGGGGGCGAGGAGACCCAGTACTTC,CASSRGGEETQYF
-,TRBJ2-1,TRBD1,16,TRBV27,TGTGCCAGCTCACGGGACAGGGAGGGCTCCTACAATGAGCAGTTCTTC,CASSRDREGSYNEQFF
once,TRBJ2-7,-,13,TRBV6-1,TGTGCCAGCAGTGAAACAGGGTGGGTCGAGCAGTACTTC,CASSETGWVEQYF
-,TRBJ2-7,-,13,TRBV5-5,TGTGCCAGCAGCTTGTGGGGGGTGGACGAGCAGTACTTC,CASSLWGVDEQYF
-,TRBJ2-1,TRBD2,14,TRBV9,TGTGCCAACAGCGCCGGGGGAGGGGCGAATGAGCAGTTCTTC,CANSAGGGANEQFF
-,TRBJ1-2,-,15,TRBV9,TGTGCCAGCAGCGTAGAAGGGGGACCAGGTTATGGCTACACCTTC,CASSVEGGPGYGYTF
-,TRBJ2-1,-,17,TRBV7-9,TGTGCCAGCAGCCCTTATGGGGGCTCTCACTCCTACAATGAGCAGTTCTTC,CASSPYGGSHSYNEQFF
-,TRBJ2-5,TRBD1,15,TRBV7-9,TGTGCCAGCAGCGCCCGACAGGGCAGGACGGAGACCCAGTACTTC,CASSARQGRTETQYF
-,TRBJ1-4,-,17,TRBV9,TGTGCCAGCAGCGCACGATCCCGGGACTTGGAGGGAGAAAAACTGTTTTTT,CASSARSRDLEGEKLFF
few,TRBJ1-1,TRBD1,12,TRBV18,TGTGCCAGCAACAGGGGGGATCCTGAAGCTTTCTTT,CASNRGDPEAFF
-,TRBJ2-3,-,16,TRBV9,TGTGCCAGCAGCGTAGGCGACGGGATGGGCCAAGATACGCAGTATTTT,CASSVGDGMGQDTQYF
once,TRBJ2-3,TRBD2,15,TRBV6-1,TGTGCCAGCACCGAAAAGGTATTAGCGGGAGATACGCAGTATTTT,CASTEKVLAGDTQYF